These 16 T cell receptor beta chains came from one sample sequenced in a study of cytomegalovirus exposure and HLA in healthy donors. It was with 60 Vbeta and 13 Jbeta primers that the PCR ran. The data were produced by immunoSEQ multiplex PCR, yet TCRdb's version contains in-frame clones alone and is incomplete. The repertoire has about 220,000 clones, approximately 83% of them found once; the top ten carry approximately 0.71%. The sample taken for sequencing was PBMCs. The source is a boy aged 2 to 10 in good health and CMV-seronegative.

CDR3 bases: TGTGCCAGCAGTGAACATTTGGGAGGGGTGGTAGGTTCTGGGGCCAACGTCCTGACTTTC. This gives the protein CASSEHLGGVVGSGANVLTF. The chain has TRBV6-1 and TRBJ2-6, with TRBD2 matching over 7 bases. Germline CDR1 is MNHNS and CDR2 is SASEGT. The CDR3 is 20 amino acids. The V segment lost 2 bases and the J segment 1 base; nucleotides outside the gene matches: 14.

The chain has TRBV7-2 and TRBJ1-3; 7 bases agree with TRBD1. CDR1 and CDR2 from the germline V gene are SGHTA and FQGNSA. Germline trimming cut 5 bases from V and 2 bases from J; bases unmatched to any gene: 12. The CDR3 is made up of 17 amino acids. The CDR3 DNA reads TGTGCCAGCAGCCTCAGACAGGGCGGAGAGGCTGGAAACACCATATATTTT. It encodes CASSLRQGGEAGNTIYF.

The chain employs TRBV7-9 and TRBJ2-3; D perhaps matches TRBD1 (7 bases). The CDR3 spans 14 residues. Germline-derived CDR1 and CDR2 are SEHNR and FQNEAQ (reference sequence). The germline V and J ends were trimmed by 7 bases and 0 bases, with 11 bases remaining between them. This CDR3 reads CASKEGASTDTQYF. The CDR3 coding sequence is TGTGCCAGCAAGGAGGGGGCGAGCACAGATACGCAGTATTTT.

The chain carries TRBV6-1 and TRBJ2-7; TRBD1 matches 8 bases. The V and J ends lost 5 bases and 7 bases, in that order; junction bases with no gene match: 10. The CDR3 is made up of 14 amino acids. From germline, CDR1 is MNHNS and CDR2 SASEGT. The CDR3 nucleotides are TGTGCCAGCAGTTTCAACAGGGGGACGGATGAGCAGTACTTC. This codes for CASSFNRGTDEQYF.

V is TRBV7-6 and J is TRBJ2-1; D gene ambiguous. Germline V gene data show CDR1 as SGHVS and CDR2 as FNYEAQ. This CDR3 spans 16 amino acids. Trimming shortened V by 0 bases and J by 5 bases, and 14 bases separated the two germline ends. The CDR3: CASSLATSATNNEQFF. DNA for the CDR3: TGTGCCAGCAGCTTAGCTACGTCGGCAACTAACAATGAGCAGTTCTTC.

This clone was seen only once. This chain uses TRBV10-1 with TRBJ2-1; D gene unclear. V lost 2 bases and J 3 bases, leaving 5 bases between the germline ends. This CDR3 has 13 residues. The V gene's germline CDR1 is WNHNN and CDR2 SYGVQD (reference sequence). The CDR3 sequence: CASSENYYNEQFF. The CDR3 coding sequence is TGCGCCAGCAGTGAGAATTACTACAATGAGCAGTTCTTC.

The chain joins TRBV2 to TRBJ2-5; 8 bases map to TRBD2. Germline V gene lookup returns CDR1 SNHLY and CDR2 FYNNEI. V was clipped by 3 bases and J by 4 bases; unmatched bases: 4. The CDR3 consists of 14 residues. The CDR3 sequence: CASSDGGALETQYF. For the CDR3, the DNA is TGTGCCAGCAGTGACGGGGGGGCTCTAGAGACCCAGTACTTC.

This clone has a single count. The V and J genes are TRBV11-2 and TRBJ1-4; 8 bases match TRBD1. This CDR3 contains 15 residues. With 5 bases clipped from V and 8 bases from J, the junction kept 10 bases outside the gene matches. Germline-derived CDR1 and CDR2 are SGHAT and FQNNGV. CDR3 bases: TGTGCCAGCAGCCGGGACAGGTTTTCAGGCGAAAAACTGTTTTTT. It encodes CASSRDRFSGEKLFF.

J is TRBJ2-5 and V is TRBV12-1; the tabulated D call, TRBD2, remains unverified against the DNA. TRBV12-1 is a listed pseudogene. The CDR3 is 14 amino acids. This CDR3 is CASSSDYLQETQYF. DNA of the CDR3: TGTGCCAGCAGCTCGGACTACTTACAAGAGACCCAGTACTTC.

The gene calls are TRBV29-1 and TRBJ1-1, with D possibly matching TRBD1 (6 bases). V dropped 4 bases and J dropped 2 bases, with 11 bases sitting between them. From germline, CDR1 is SQVTM and CDR2 ANQGSEA. The CDR3 has 13 residues. The CDR3 DNA reads as TGCAGCGTTGGATCAGGGGTTAACACTGAAGCTTTCTTT. Its protein product is CSVGSGVNTEAFF.

The chain combines TRBV2 with TRBJ2-5, with unresolved D. The CDR3 has 12 residues. Trimming took 6 bases from V and 2 from J, leaving 7 bases between them. The germline CDR1 and CDR2 sequences are SNHLY and FYNNEI. This chain's CDR3 is CASRLLQETQYF. Written as DNA, the CDR3 is TGTGCCAGCAGATTACTTCAAGAGACCCAGTACTTC.

The gene calls are TRBV6-6 and TRBJ1-2, with 7 bases lining up with TRBD1. J lost 4 bases, V lost 2 bases, and 4 bases had no gene match. The germline CDR1 and CDR2 sequences are MNHNY and SVGAGI (reference sequence). The CDR3 loop spans 14 amino acids. The CDR3 DNA reads as TGTGCCAGCAGTTACGAAAGACAGGGCTATGGCTACACCTTC. It specifies CASSYERQGYGYTF.

This chain uses TRBV20-1 with TRBJ2-3; 8 nucleotides match TRBD2. This CDR3 is 11 amino acids long. The germline CDR1 and CDR2 sequences are DFQATT and SNEGSKA (reference sequence). The V segment lost 4 bases and the J segment 6 bases; nucleotides outside the gene matches: 0. The CDR3 nucleotides read TGCAGTGCTAAGCGGGAGGATACGCAGTATTTT. It encodes CSAKREDTQYF.

The rearrangement uses TRBV27 and TRBJ1-6, with TRBD1 matching 8 bases. The germline V gene has CDR1 MNHEY and CDR2 SMNVEV (reference sequence). Trimming took 8 bases from V and 10 from J; bases not matched to a gene: 10. CDR3 length: 14 residues. CDR3 sequence reads: CASGPGQGRSPLHF. The CDR3, as DNA: TGTGCCAGCGGACCCGGACAGGGCCGCTCACCCCTCCACTTT.

The chain combines TRBV27 with TRBJ1-2; the match to TRBD1 covers 9 bases. The length of the CDR3 is 15 residues. Looked up from germline, CDR1 is MNHEY and CDR2 is SMNVEV (reference sequence). V lost 6 bases, J lost 7 bases, and 12 bases stayed unmatched. CDR3 sequence (DNA): TGTGCCAGCAGACCCACCTGGGACAGGGTTAGTGGCTACACCTTC. It codes for CASRPTWDRVSGYTF.

This chain uses TRBV4-1 with TRBJ1-5; 8 positions agree with TRBD1. CDR1 is MGHRA, CDR2 YSYEKL, per germline. With 5 bases clipped from V and 1 base from J, the junction kept 7 bases outside the gene matches. The CDR3 length is 16 residues. CDR3 protein: CASSWTQGASNQPQHF. The CDR3 DNA reads TGCGCCAGCAGCTGGACTCAGGGGGCGAGCAATCAGCCCCAGCATTTT.